What follows is one T cell receptor (beta chain) and its context. The antigen is not known. The data were obtained in a study of cytomegalovirus exposure and HLA in healthy donors. The study's findings and limits: Cytomegalovirus status, reportedly, was diagnosed with high specificity and sensitivity by the classifier.

This CDR3 has 15 residues. Germline CDR1 is MNHEY and CDR2 is SVGAGI. Trimming at V came to 0 bases and at J to 7 bases, leaving 2 bases not matched to a gene. TCRdb's copy holds only in-frame clones and misses some; the assay was immunoSEQ multiplex PCR. Here the sample spans around 350,000 clones, roughly 89% being singletons. The TCR sequence derives from a woman aged 18-29 years in good health and CMV-seronegative. Sequencing was performed on PBMCs. The chain carries TRBV6-5 and TRBJ1-6; 8 nucleotides align to TRBD1. CDR3 coding DNA: TGTGCCAGCAGTTACTCCCGGACAGGGAATTCACCCCTCCACTTT. Translation gives CASSYSRTGNSPLHF.